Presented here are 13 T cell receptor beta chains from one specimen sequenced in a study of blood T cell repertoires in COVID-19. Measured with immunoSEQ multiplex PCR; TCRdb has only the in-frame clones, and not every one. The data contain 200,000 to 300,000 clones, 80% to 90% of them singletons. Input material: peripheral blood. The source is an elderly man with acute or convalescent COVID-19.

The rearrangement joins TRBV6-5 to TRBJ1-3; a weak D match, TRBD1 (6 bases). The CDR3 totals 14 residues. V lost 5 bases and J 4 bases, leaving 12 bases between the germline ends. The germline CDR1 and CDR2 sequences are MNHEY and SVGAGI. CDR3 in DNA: TGTGCCAGCAGTCGGGGGGGCGAGGGAAACACCATATATTTT. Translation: CASSRGGEGNTIYF.

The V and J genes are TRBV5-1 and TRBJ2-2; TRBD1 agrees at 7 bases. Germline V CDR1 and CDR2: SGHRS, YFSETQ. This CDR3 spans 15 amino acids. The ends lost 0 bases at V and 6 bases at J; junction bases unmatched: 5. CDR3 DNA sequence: TGCGCCAGCAGCTTGGCCCCGCAGGGGGCCGGGGAGCTGTTTTTT. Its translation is CASSLAPQGAGELFF.

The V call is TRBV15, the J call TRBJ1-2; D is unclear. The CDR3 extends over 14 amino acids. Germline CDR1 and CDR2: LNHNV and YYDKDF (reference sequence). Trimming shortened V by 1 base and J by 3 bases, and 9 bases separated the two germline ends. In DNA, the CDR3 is TGTGCCACCAGCAGAGGGCAGGATTACTATGGCTACACCTTC. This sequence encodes CATSRGQDYYGYTF.

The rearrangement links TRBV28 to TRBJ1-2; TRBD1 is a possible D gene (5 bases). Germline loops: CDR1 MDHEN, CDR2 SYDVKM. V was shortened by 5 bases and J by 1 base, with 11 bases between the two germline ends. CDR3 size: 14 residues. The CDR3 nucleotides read TGTGCCAGCAGTATAGACGGGGGTAACTATGGCTACACCTTC. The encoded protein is CASSIDGGNYGYTF.

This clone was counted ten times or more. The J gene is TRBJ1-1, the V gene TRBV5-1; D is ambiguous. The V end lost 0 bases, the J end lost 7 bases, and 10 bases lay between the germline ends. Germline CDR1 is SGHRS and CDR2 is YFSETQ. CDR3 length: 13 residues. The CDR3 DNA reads TGCGCCAGCAGCTTGGCCGGGAGGAATGAAGCTTTCTTT. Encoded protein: CASSLAGRNEAFF.

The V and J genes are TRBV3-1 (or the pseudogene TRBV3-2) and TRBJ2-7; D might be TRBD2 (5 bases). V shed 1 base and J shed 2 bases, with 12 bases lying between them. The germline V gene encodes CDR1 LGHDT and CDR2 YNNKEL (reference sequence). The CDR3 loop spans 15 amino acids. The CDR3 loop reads CASSQGLPKAYEQYF. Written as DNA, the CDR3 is TGTGCCAGCAGCCAAGGACTACCGAAGGCCTACGAGCAGTACTTC.

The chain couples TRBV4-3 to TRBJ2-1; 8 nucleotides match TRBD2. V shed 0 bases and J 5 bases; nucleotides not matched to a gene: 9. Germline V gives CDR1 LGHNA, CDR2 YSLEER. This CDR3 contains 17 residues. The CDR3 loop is CASSQDQGLAGNNEQFF. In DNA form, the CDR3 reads TGCGCCAGCAGCCAAGATCAGGGCCTAGCGGGCAACAATGAGCAGTTCTTC.

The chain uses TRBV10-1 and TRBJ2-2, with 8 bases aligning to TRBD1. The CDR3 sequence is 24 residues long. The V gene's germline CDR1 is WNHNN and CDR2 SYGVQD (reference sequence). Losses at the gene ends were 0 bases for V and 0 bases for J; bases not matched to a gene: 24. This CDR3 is CASSESDKRTGSALKTSNTGELFF. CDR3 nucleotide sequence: TGCGCCAGCAGTGAGTCTGATAAGCGGACAGGGAGTGCCCTCAAAACCTCGAACACCGGGGAGCTGTTTTTT.

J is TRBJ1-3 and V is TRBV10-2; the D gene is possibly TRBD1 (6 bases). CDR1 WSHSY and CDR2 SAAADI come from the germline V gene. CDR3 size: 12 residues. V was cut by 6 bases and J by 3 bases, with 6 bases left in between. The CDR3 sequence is CASRDSGNTIYF. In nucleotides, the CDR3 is TGCGCCAGCAGGGACAGTGGAAACACCATATATTTT.

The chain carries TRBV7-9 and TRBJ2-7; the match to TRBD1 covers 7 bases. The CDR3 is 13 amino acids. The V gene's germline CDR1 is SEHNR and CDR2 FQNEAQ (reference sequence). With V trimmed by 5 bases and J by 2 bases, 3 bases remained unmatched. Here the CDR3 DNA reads TGTGCCAGCAGCCCAACAGGGGCCTACGAGCAGTACTTC. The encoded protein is CASSPTGAYEQYF. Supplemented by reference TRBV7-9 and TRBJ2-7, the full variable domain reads DTGVSQNPRHKITKRGQNVTFRCDPISEHNRLYWYRQTLGQGPEFLTYFQNEAQLEKSRLLSDRFSAERPKGSFSTLEIQRTEQGDSAMYLCASSPTGAYEQYFGPGTRLTVT.

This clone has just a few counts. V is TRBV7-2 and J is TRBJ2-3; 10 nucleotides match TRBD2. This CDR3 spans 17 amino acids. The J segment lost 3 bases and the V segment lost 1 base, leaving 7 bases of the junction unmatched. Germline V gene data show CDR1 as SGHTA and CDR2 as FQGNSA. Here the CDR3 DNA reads TGTGCCAGCAGCTTAGATTTTTCTAGCGGGAGTACAGATACGCAGTATTTT. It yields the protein CASSLDFSSGSTDTQYF.

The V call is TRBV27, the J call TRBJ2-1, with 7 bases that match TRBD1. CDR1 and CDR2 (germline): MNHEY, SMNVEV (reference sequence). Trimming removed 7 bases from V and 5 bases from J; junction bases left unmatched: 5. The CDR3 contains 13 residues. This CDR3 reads CASMRQGNNEQFF. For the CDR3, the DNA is TGTGCCAGCATGAGACAGGGAAACAATGAGCAGTTCTTC.

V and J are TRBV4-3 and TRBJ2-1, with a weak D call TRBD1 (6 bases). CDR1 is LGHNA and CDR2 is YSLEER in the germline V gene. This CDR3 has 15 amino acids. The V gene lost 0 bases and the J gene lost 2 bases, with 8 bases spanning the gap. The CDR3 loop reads CASSQDRGPYNEQFF. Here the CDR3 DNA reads TGCGCCAGCAGCCAAGACAGGGGCCCCTACAATGAGCAGTTCTTC.